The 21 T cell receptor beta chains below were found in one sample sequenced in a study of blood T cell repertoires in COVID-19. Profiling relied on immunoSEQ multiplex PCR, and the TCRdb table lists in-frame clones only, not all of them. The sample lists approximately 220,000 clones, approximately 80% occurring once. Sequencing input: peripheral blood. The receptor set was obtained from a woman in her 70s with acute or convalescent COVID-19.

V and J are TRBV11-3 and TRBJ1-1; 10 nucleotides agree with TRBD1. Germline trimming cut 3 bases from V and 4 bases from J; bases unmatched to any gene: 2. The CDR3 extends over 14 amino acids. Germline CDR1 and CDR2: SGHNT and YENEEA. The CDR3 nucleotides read TGTGCCAGCAGCTTGGGACAGGGGACCACTGAAGCTTTCTTT. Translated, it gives CASSLGQGTTEAFF.

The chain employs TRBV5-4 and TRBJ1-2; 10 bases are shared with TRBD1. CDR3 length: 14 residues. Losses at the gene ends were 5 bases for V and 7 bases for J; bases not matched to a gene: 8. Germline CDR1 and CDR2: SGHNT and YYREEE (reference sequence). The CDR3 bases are TGTGCCAGCAGTCGACCGGGACAGGGGTTTGGCTACACCTTC. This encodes CASSRPGQGFGYTF.

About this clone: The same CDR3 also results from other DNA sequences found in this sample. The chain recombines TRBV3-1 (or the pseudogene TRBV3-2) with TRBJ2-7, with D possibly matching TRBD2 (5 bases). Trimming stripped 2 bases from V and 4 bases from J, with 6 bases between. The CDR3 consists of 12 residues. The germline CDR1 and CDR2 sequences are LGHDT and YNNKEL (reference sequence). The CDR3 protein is CASSQRGYEQYF. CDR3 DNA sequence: TGTGCCAGCAGCCAACGAGGGTACGAGCAGTACTTC.

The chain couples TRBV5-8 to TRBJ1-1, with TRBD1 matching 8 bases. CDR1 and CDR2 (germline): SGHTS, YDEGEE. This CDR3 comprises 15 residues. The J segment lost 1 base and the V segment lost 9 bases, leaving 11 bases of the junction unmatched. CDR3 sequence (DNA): TGTGCCAACTTTGGACAGGGCGAATGGAACACTGAAGCTTTCTTT. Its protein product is CANFGQGEWNTEAFF.

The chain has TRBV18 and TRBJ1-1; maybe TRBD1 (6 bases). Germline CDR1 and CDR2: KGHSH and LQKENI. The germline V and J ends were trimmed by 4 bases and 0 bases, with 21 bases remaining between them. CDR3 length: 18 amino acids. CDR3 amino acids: CASSLVGRGRNMNTEAFF. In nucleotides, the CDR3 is TGTGCCAGCTCACTGGTCGGCAGGGGCCGAAATATGAACACTGAAGCTTTCTTT. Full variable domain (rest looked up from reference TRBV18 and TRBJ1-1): NAGVMQNPRHLVRRRGQEARLRCSPMKGHSHVYWYRQLPEEGLKFMVYLQKENIIDESGMPKERFSAEFPKEGPSILRIQQVVRGDSAAYFCASSLVGRGRNMNTEAFFGQGTRLTVV.

The CDR3 DNA reads TGTGCCAGCAGCCAAGGGCGGACAGGGGACTTGGAGACCCAGTACTTC. It yields the protein CASSQGRTGDLETQYF. The chain uses TRBV3-1 (or the pseudogene TRBV3-2) and TRBJ2-5; 9 bases align to TRBD1. V trimming: 1 base; J trimming: 5 bases; junction bases outside the gene matches: 8. This CDR3 has 16 amino acids. Germline CDR1 is LGHDT and CDR2 is YNNKEL (reference sequence).

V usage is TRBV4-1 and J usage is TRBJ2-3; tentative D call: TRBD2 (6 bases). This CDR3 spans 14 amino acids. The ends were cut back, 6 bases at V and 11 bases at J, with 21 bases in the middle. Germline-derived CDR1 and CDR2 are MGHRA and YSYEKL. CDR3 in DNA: TGCGCCAGCAGGTTAACTAGCCCGCCGGGCGGGCAGTATTTT. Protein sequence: CASRLTSPPGGQYF.

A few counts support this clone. The CDR3, as DNA: TGTGCCAGCAGTTACGGCCGGGTTCTAACTAACTATGGCTACACCTTC. This codes for CASSYGRVLTNYGYTF. The V gene is TRBV6-2 or TRBV6-3, the J gene TRBJ1-2; no clear D. Per germline, CDR1 MNHEY and CDR2 SVGEGT. V shed 2 bases and J shed 0 bases, with 13 bases lying between them. The length of the CDR3 is 16 residues.

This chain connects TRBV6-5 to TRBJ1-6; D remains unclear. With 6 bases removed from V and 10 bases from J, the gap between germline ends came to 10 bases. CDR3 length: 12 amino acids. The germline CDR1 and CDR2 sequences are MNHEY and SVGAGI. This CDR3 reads CASRQIDSPLHF. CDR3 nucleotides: TGTGCCAGCAGACAGATAGACTCACCCCTCCACTTT.

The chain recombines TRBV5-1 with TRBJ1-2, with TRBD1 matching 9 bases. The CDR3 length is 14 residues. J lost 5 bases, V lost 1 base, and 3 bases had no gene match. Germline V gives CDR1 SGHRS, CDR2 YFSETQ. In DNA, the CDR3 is TGCGCCAGCAGCTTGCAGGACAGGGGTTATGGCTACACCTTC. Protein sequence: CASSLQDRGYGYTF.

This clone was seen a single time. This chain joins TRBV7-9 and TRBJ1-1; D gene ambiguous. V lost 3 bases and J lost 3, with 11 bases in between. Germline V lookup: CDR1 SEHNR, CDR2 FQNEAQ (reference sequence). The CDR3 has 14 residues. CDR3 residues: CASSLREGHTEAFF. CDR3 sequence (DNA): TGTGCCAGCAGCTTGAGGGAGGGTCACACTGAAGCTTTCTTT. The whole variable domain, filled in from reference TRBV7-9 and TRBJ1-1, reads DTGVSQNPRHKITKRGQNVTFRCDPISEHNRLYWYRQTLGQGPEFLTYFQNEAQLEKSRLLSDRFSAERPKGSFSTLEIQRTEQGDSAMYLCASSLREGHTEAFFGQGTRLTVV.

The CDR3 bases are TGTGCCAGTAGAAAGACAGGGGCGGATCAGCCCCAGCATTTT. It codes for CASRKTGADQPQHF. J is TRBJ1-5 and V is TRBV19, with TRBD1 matching over 8 bases. The germline V gene encodes CDR1 LNHDA and CDR2 SQIVND (reference sequence). V lost 6 bases and J lost 5; bases outside the gene matches: 6. The CDR3 covers 14 residues.

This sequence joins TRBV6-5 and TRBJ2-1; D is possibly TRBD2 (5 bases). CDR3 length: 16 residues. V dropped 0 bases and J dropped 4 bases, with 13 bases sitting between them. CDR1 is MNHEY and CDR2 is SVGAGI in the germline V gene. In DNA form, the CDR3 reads TGTGCCAGCAGTTACTCGAGCGGCTATACATACAATGAGCAGTTCTTC. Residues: CASSYSSGYTYNEQFF.

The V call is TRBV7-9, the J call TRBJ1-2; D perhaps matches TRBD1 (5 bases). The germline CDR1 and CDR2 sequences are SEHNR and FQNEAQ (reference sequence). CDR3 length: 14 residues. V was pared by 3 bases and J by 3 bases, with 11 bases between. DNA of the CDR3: TGTGCCAGCAGCTTGGGCAGGGCGGACTATGGCTACACCTTC. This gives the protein CASSLGRADYGYTF.

The DNA for the CDR3 is TGTGCCAGAAGCTTGGGGTCCGGACAGGCCTTGGGGGTGACTGAAGCTTTCTTT. Its translation is CARSLGSGQALGVTEAFF. This chain joins TRBV5-3 and TRBJ1-1; 7 bases map to TRBD1. TRBV5-3 is given ORF status, its function remaining uncertain. This CDR3 has 18 amino acids. J was trimmed by 5 bases and V by 0 bases; bases with no gene match: 16.

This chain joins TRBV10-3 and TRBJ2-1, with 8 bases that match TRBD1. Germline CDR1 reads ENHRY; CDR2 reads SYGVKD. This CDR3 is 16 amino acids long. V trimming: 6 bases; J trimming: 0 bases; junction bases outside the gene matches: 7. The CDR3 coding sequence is TGTGCCATCAGCCCCGGTGGGACAGGCTCCTACAATGAGCAGTTCTTC. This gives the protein CAISPGGTGSYNEQFF.

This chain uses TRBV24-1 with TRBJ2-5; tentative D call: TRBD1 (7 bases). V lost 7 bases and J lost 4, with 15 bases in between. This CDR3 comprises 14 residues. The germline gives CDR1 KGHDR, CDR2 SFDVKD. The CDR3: CATRETGRSETQYF. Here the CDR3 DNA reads TGTGCCACCAGAGAGACAGGGAGGTCAGAGACCCAGTACTTC.

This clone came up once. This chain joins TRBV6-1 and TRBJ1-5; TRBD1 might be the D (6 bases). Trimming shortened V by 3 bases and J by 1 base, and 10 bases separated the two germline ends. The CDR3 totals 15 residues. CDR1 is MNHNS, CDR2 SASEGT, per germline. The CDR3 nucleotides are TGTGCCAGCAGTGATTGGCAGGGGAGCAATCAGCCCCAGCATTTT. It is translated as CASSDWQGSNQPQHF.

Here the CDR3 reads CASSRDRNSGANVLTF. The CDR3 bases are TGTGCCAGCTCACGGGACAGAAACTCTGGGGCCAACGTCCTGACTTTC. The chain recombines TRBV18 with TRBJ2-6; TRBD1 aligns across 7 bases. The germline gives CDR1 KGHSH, CDR2 LQKENI. Trimming took 4 bases from V and 0 from J; bases not matched to a gene: 3. The CDR3 runs 16 residues.

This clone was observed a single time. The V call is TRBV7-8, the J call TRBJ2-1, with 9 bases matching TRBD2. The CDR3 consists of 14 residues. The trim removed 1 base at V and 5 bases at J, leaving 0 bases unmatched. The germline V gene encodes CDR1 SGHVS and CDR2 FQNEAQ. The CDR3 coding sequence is TGTGCCAGCAGCTTAGGGACTAGCGACAATGAGCAGTTCTTC. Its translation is CASSLGTSDNEQFF.

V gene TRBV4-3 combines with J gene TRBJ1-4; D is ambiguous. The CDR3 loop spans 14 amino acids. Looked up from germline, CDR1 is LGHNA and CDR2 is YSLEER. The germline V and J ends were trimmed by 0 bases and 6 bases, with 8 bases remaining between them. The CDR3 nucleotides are TGCGCCAGCAGCCAAGATTGGGCGTATGAAAAACTGTTTTTT. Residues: CASSQDWAYEKLFF.